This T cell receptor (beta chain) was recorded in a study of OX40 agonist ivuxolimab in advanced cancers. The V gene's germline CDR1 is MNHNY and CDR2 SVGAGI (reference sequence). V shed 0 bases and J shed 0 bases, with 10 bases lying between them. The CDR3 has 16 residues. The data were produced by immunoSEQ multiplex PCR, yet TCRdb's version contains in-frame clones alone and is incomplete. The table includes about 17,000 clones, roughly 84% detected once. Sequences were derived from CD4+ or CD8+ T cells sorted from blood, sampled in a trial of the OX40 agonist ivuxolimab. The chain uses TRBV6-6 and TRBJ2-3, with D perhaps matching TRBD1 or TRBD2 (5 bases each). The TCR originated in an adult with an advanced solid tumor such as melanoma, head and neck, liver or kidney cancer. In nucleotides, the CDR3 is TGTGCCAGCAGTTACTCGTTGGGGGAAAGCACAGATACGCAGTATTTT. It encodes CASSYSLGESTDTQYF.